These 8 T cell receptor beta chains originate from one sample sequenced in a study of blood T cell repertoires in COVID-19. Profiled with immunoSEQ multiplex PCR; TCRdb holds only in-frame clones, not every one. The data contain roughly 100,000 clones, about 82% of them singletons. The sample taken for sequencing was peripheral blood. The receptors were gathered from a human donor in a cohort sampled during active COVID-19.

This chain joins TRBV3-1 (or the pseudogene TRBV3-2) and TRBJ2-7; 12 bases agree with TRBD2. The CDR3 extends over 17 amino acids. Per germline, CDR1 LGHDT and CDR2 YNNKEL (reference sequence). The trim removed 2 bases at V and 5 bases at J, leaving 10 bases unmatched. The CDR3 reads CASSQIPSGRAGNEQYF. DNA for the CDR3: TGTGCCAGCAGCCAAATCCCTAGCGGGAGGGCCGGCAACGAGCAGTACTTC.

A single count supports this clone. The V and J genes are TRBV10-3 and TRBJ2-7, with a weak D call TRBD1 (6 bases). CDR3 length: 15 amino acids. Germline CDR1 is ENHRY and CDR2 is SYGVKD. Trimming left V 2 bases short and J 0 bases short, with 11 bases between. This CDR3 is CAISEPGTSSYEQYF. The CDR3 region has the DNA TGTGCCATCAGTGAGCCCGGGACAAGCTCCTACGAGCAGTACTTC.

This sequence joins TRBV24-1 and TRBJ2-2; TRBD2 agrees at 7 bases. The V gene end was trimmed by 5 bases and the J gene end by 2 bases; junction bases not matched to a gene: 7. This CDR3 contains 16 residues. The germline V gene encodes CDR1 KGHDR and CDR2 SFDVKD. The CDR3 nucleotides are TGTGCCACCAGTGCCGGGAGGACTTTTAACACCGGGGAGCTGTTTTTT. Translated: CATSAGRTFNTGELFF.

The chain employs TRBV5-6 and TRBJ2-3; possibly TRBD2 for D (5 bases). Germline V gives CDR1 SGHDT, CDR2 YYEEEE. V was cut by 0 bases and J by 4 bases, with 21 bases left in between. The length of the CDR3 is 18 residues. The CDR3 sequence: CASSLAQRVGPWADTQYF. DNA of the CDR3: TGTGCCAGCAGCTTGGCCCAGAGGGTTGGGCCCTGGGCAGATACGCAGTATTTT.

This clone has a handful of counts. V gene TRBV19 combines with J gene TRBJ1-1, with D possibly being TRBD1 (6 bases). The CDR3 contains 14 residues. V shed 6 bases and J shed 2 bases, with 13 bases lying between them. Germline loops: CDR1 LNHDA, CDR2 SQIVND (reference sequence). The CDR3 DNA reads as TGTGCCAGTAGGGTCCGGGACACTAACACTGAAGCTTTCTTT. Residues: CASRVRDTNTEAFF.

This clone came up a few times. The chain employs TRBV7-8 and TRBJ1-4; 10 bases fit TRBD1. CDR1 SGHVS and CDR2 FQNEAQ come from the germline V gene. V lost 3 bases and J lost 4; bases outside the gene matches: 8. There are 17 residues in the CDR3. CDR3 sequence (DNA): TGTGCCAGCAGCTTTATGGGACAGGGGCCATTTAATGAAAAACTGTTTTTT. Translated, it gives CASSFMGQGPFNEKLFF.

The chain links TRBV28 to TRBJ2-3, with a possible D match to TRBD2 (6 bases). The germline gives CDR1 MDHEN, CDR2 SYDVKM. CDR3 size: 17 residues. Trimming removed 6 bases from V and 5 bases from J, with 24 bases in between. CDR3 DNA: TGTGCCAGCAGGGGGGTTTGGCGGAACCCCGGGGGAGATACGCAGTATTTT. Its translation is CASRGVWRNPGGDTQYF.

The rearrangement joins TRBV5-1 to TRBJ2-3; D might be TRBD2 (5 bases). Germline loops: CDR1 SGHRS, CDR2 YFSETQ. The V gene lost 1 base and the J gene lost 0 bases, with 12 bases spanning the gap. The CDR3 is 16 residues long. This CDR3 is CASSLQASRSTDTQYF. As DNA, the CDR3 is TGCGCCAGCAGCTTGCAGGCTAGCCGAAGCACAGATACGCAGTATTTT.